This record covers a single T cell receptor (beta chain). The data were obtained in a study of T cell changes during pregnancy in multiple sclerosis. The germline V gene has CDR1 MDHEN and CDR2 SYDVKM. The length of the CDR3 is 13 residues. J lost 7 bases, V lost 5 bases, and 5 bases had no gene match. Only in-frame clones appear in the TCRdb table, and some are missing; sequencing was by immunoSEQ multiplex PCR. The table includes 30,000 to 45,000 clones, around 90% detected once. V and J are TRBV28 and TRBJ1-2; 9 bases fit TRBD1. The source material was CD8+ T cells from peripheral blood mononuclear cells, sampled after pregnancy. The TCR was taken from a female donor with multiple sclerosis, enrolled in a pregnancy study. The CDR3 loop reads CASSTDRGTGYTF. The CDR3 DNA follows: TGTGCCAGCAGTACGGACAGGGGAACTGGCTACACCTTC.